This is a list of T cell receptor beta chains from one sample in a study of PD-1 blockade in classical Hodgkin lymphoma. This table comes from immunoSEQ multiplex PCR, and its TCRdb copy is limited to in-frame clones, with some not included. The table shows about 4,100 clones, with around 81% occurring only once. The source material was CD4+ T cells from blood, sampled at baseline. Source of these receptors: a human donor with classical Hodgkin lymphoma. Each CDR3 is given with its conserved first and last residue. D genes are given only for firm matches. Size is stated for part of the rows, as once, few or many counts, or as a class when the clone is expanded.

J: TRBJ2-3; D: TRBD2; size: NA; V: TRBV11-3; CDR3: CASSLGLAGGPGTDTQYF; DNA: TGTGCCAGCAGCTTAGGACTAGCGGGGGGGCCTGGCACAGATACGCAGTATTTT
J: TRBJ2-3; D: NA; size: NA; V: TRBV7-8; CDR3: CASSLDVGSTDTQYF; DNA: TGTGCCAGCAGCTTAGATGTAGGGAGCACAGATACGCAGTATTTT
J: TRBJ2-3; D: NA; size: NA; V: TRBV27; CDR3: CASSHRVEDTQYF; DNA: TGTGCCAGCAGCCACAGGGTTGAAGATACGCAGTATTTT
J: TRBJ1-4; D: NA; size: NA; V: TRBV7-2; CDR3: CASSLDSTNEKLFF; DNA: TGTGCCAGCAGCTTAGATAGCACTAATGAAAAACTGTTTTTT
J: TRBJ1-3; D: NA; size: NA; V: TRBV7-8; CDR3: CASSLAPATTGNTIYF; DNA: TGTGCCAGCAGCTTAGCTCCAGCCACTACGGGAAACACCATATATTTT
J: TRBJ1-6; D: TRBD1; size: few; V: TRBV4-2; CDR3: CASSQTDRVLSPLHF; DNA: TGTGCCAGCAGCCAGACGGACAGGGTACTTTCACCCCTCCACTTT
J: TRBJ2-7; D: NA; size: NA; V: TRBV11-1; CDR3: CASSPRLSSYEQYF; DNA: TGTGCCAGCAGTCCCAGACTTAGCTCCTACGAGCAGTACTTC
J: TRBJ1-3; D: NA; size: few; V: TRBV27; CDR3: CASSLRGVGGNTIYF; DNA: TGTGCCAGCAGTTTACGCGGGGTAGGGGGAAACACCATATATTTT
J: TRBJ1-5; D: TRBD1; size: few; V: TRBV4-1; CDR3: CASSPGQVPQPQHF; DNA: TGCGCCAGCAGCCCTGGACAGGTCCCTCAGCCCCAGCATTTT
J: TRBJ2-6; D: NA; size: once; V: TRBV5-4; CDR3: CASRDSPSSGANVLTF; DNA: TGTGCCAGCAGAGATTCTCCTTCCTCTGGGGCCAACGTCCTGACTTTC
J: TRBJ1-1; D: NA; size: NA; V: TRBV2; CDR3: CASGRSTNTEAFF; DNA: TGTGCCAGCGGCAGGTCCACGAACACTGAAGCTTTCTTT
J: TRBJ2-7; D: NA; size: NA; V: TRBV27; CDR3: CASSSTAAGEQYF; DNA: TGTGCCAGCAGTTCGACGGCTGCCGGTGAGCAGTACTTC
J: TRBJ2-1; D: TRBD1; size: few; V: TRBV28; CDR3: CASSGQGEGGEQFF; DNA: TGTGCCAGCAGCGGACAGGGGGAAGGTGGTGAGCAGTTCTTC
J: TRBJ2-1; D: NA; size: NA; V: TRBV19; CDR3: CASTRGNSYNEQFF; DNA: TGTGCCAGCACCCGGGGGAACTCCTACAATGAGCAGTTCTTC
J: TRBJ1-2; D: TRBD1; size: NA; V: TRBV7-6; CDR3: CASSQEQGEGYTF; DNA: TGTGCCAGCAGCCAAGAACAGGGGGAGGGCTACACCTTC
J: TRBJ1-1; D: TRBD1; size: NA; V: TRBV5-4; CDR3: CASSQGTALNTEAFF; DNA: TGTGCCAGCAGCCAGGGGACAGCACTCAACACTGAAGCTTTCTTT
J: TRBJ2-1; D: NA; size: NA; V: TRBV7-3; CDR3: CASSFSGNEQFF; DNA: TGTGCCAGCAGCTTTTCAGGGAATGAGCAGTTCTTC
J: TRBJ1-1; D: TRBD1; size: NA; V: TRBV7-8; CDR3: CASSPATGWLNLGPTEAFF; DNA: TGTGCCAGCAGCCCAGCGACAGGGTGGCTTAATTTGGGTCCCACTGAAGCTTTCTTT
J: TRBJ2-4; D: TRBD1; size: NA; V: TRBV28; CDR3: CASSLITGGTAKNIQYF; DNA: TGTGCCAGCAGTTTAATAACAGGGGGAACAGCCAAAAACATTCAGTACTTC
J: TRBJ2-3; D: NA; size: NA; V: TRBV5-4; CDR3: CASSLPTLYTDTQYF; DNA: TGTGCCAGCAGCTTACCAACCCTTTACACAGATACGCAGTATTTT
J: TRBJ1-1; D: NA; size: NA; V: TRBV9; CDR3: CASSRTENTEAFF; DNA: TGTGCCAGCAGCCGGACAGAGAACACTGAAGCTTTCTTT
J: TRBJ1-3; D: NA; size: few; V: TRBV5-1; CDR3: CASSAGTQGNTIYF; DNA: TGCGCCAGCAGCGCCGGGACACAAGGAAACACCATATATTTT
J: TRBJ1-2; D: NA; size: NA; V: TRBV7-9; CDR3: CASSPYMEEGYTF; DNA: TGTGCCAGCAGCCCTTACATGGAAGAAGGCTACACCTTC
J: TRBJ2-2; D: TRBD1; size: few; V: TRBV7-8; CDR3: CASIDYRGLTGELFF; DNA: TGTGCCAGCATCGACTACAGGGGGCTCACCGGGGAGCTGTTTTTT
J: TRBJ2-3; D: NA; size: NA; V: TRBV6-1; CDR3: CASILVAGGRDTQYF; DNA: NA
J: TRBJ2-3; D: NA; size: NA; V: TRBV10-3; CDR3: CAISDLTRGTDTQYF; DNA: TGTGCCATCAGTGACCTCACGAGGGGCACAGATACGCAGTATTTT
J: TRBJ2-5; D: NA; size: once; V: TRBV28; CDR3: CASSLLGGGQATRFQETQYF; DNA: TGTGCCAGCAGTTTATTGGGTGGGGGGCAGGCCACAAGATTCCAAGAGACCCAGTACTTC
J: TRBJ1-2; D: TRBD1; size: NA; V: TRBV13; CDR3: CASSSGDRINYGYTF; DNA: TGTGCCAGCAGCTCGGGGGACAGGATAAACTATGGCTACACCTTC
J: TRBJ2-7; D: NA; size: NA; V: TRBV9; CDR3: CASSQFDTRNYEQYF; DNA: TGTGCCAGCAGCCAATTTGACACAAGGAACTACGAGCAGTACTTC
J: TRBJ2-5; D: TRBD2; size: NA; V: TRBV4-2; CDR3: CASSQEGSSGGEETQYF; DNA: TGTGCCAGCAGCCAAGAAGGCTCTAGCGGGGGGGAAGAGACCCAGTACTTC
J: TRBJ1-1; D: NA; size: NA; V: TRBV28; CDR3: CASKGNTEAFF; DNA: TGTGCCAGCAAGGGCAACACTGAAGCTTTCTTT
J: TRBJ1-5; D: NA; size: NA; V: TRBV7-2; CDR3: CASSPGMQGEPQHF; DNA: TGTGCCAGCAGCCCCGGGATGCAGGGCGAACCCCAGCATTTT
J: TRBJ1-2; D: TRBD1; size: NA; V: TRBV7-8; CDR3: CASSLSGGGGAWGYTF; DNA: TGTGCCAGCAGCTTAAGTGGTGGAGGGGGCGCGTGGGGCTACACCTTC
J: TRBJ2-3; D: TRBD2; size: NA; V: TRBV19; CDR3: CASSIRRGGTDTQYF; DNA: TGTGCCAGTAGTATTAGGCGGGGGGGCACAGATACGCAGTATTTT
J: TRBJ2-5; D: NA; size: NA; V: TRBV6-5; CDR3: CASSGTPRETQYF; DNA: TGTGCCAGCAGTGGGACTCCCCGGGAGACCCAGTACTTC
J: TRBJ2-2; D: NA; size: NA; V: TRBV7-2; CDR3: CASGVRGGAGELFF; DNA: TGTGCCAGCGGGGTCAGGGGAGGCGCCGGGGAGCTGTTTTTT
J: TRBJ1-4; D: NA; size: NA; V: TRBV25-1; CDR3: CASRDGANEKLFF; DNA: TGTGCCAGCAGGGACGGGGCGAATGAAAAACTGTTTTTT
J: TRBJ1-5; D: NA; size: NA; V: TRBV4-2; CDR3: CASSQSGQGNQPQHF; DNA: TGTGCCAGCAGCCAATCTGGCCAGGGCAATCAGCCCCAGCATTTT
J: TRBJ1-6; D: TRBD1; size: NA; V: TRBV4-1; CDR3: CASSQDPGQSPLHF; DNA: TGCGCCAGCAGCCAAGATCCGGGACAGTCACCCCTCCACTTT
J: TRBJ1-2; D: TRBD1; size: NA; V: TRBV27; CDR3: CASSFWGQGRGYTF; DNA: TGTGCCAGCAGTTTCTGGGGACAGGGTCGGGGCTACACCTTC
J: TRBJ1-5; D: NA; size: few; V: TRBV19; CDR3: CASSISTVYSNQPQHF; DNA: TGTGCCAGTAGTATTTCTACAGTTTATAGCAATCAGCCCCAGCATTTT
J: TRBJ2-5; D: NA; size: NA; V: TRBV4-2; CDR3: CASSQVSEETQYF; DNA: TGTGCCAGCAGCCAAGTGAGCGAGGAGACCCAGTACTTC
J: TRBJ1-3; D: NA; size: NA; V: TRBV5-5; CDR3: CASTLTGTGNTIYF; DNA: TGTGCCAGCACCCTTACAGGGACTGGAAACACCATATATTTT
J: TRBJ1-1; D: NA; size: NA; V: TRBV5-1; CDR3: CASSFYRATEAFF; DNA: TGCGCCAGCAGCTTTTACAGGGCCACTGAAGCTTTCTTT
J: TRBJ2-7; D: NA; size: NA; V: TRBV19; CDR3: CASSMIDSYEQYF; DNA: TGTGCCAGTAGTATGATCGACAGCTACGAGCAGTACTTC
J: TRBJ2-3; D: TRBD1; size: NA; V: TRBV7-2; CDR3: CASSLDFRGSVDTQYF; DNA: TGTGCCAGCAGCTTAGACTTCAGGGGGTCAGTAGATACGCAGTATTTT
J: TRBJ1-2; D: NA; size: NA; V: TRBV7-9; CDR3: CASSTSREVRYGYTF; DNA: TGTGCCAGCAGCACTTCTCGGGAAGTTCGATATGGCTACACCTTC
J: TRBJ1-3; D: NA; size: NA; V: TRBV29-1; CDR3: CSVGRTPGDTIYF; DNA: TGCAGCGTCGGACGGACCCCCGGGGACACCATATATTTT
J: TRBJ2-7; D: NA; size: NA; V: TRBV5-4; CDR3: CASSLGADTYEQYF; DNA: TGTGCCAGCAGCTTGGGAGCGGATACCTACGAGCAGTACTTC
J: TRBJ1-4; D: TRBD1; size: NA; V: TRBV15; CDR3: CATSRGGTGQGEKLFF; DNA: TGTGCCACCAGCAGGGGAGGGACAGGCCAAGGGGAAAAACTGTTTTTT
J: TRBJ1-2; D: NA; size: NA; V: TRBV27; CDR3: CASKRAPNYGYTF; DNA: TGTGCCAGCAAACGGGCTCCTAACTATGGCTACACCTTC
J: TRBJ2-7; D: NA; size: few; V: TRBV14; CDR3: CASRKTGTYEQYF; DNA: TGTGCCAGCAGGAAAACAGGAACCTACGAGCAGTACTTC
J: TRBJ1-2; D: NA; size: few; V: TRBV19; CDR3: CASSIGRQYYGYTF; DNA: TGTGCCAGTAGTATAGGGAGGCAGTACTATGGCTACACCTTC
J: TRBJ1-4; D: NA; size: NA; V: TRBV18; CDR3: CASSPPRTLLGEKLFF; DNA: TGTGCCAGCTCACCTCCCAGGACATTGTTGGGAGAAAAACTGTTTTTT
J: TRBJ1-1; D: NA; size: NA; V: TRBV4-1; CDR3: CASSQGQQNTEAFF; DNA: TGCGCCAGCAGCCAAGGACAGCAGAACACTGAAGCTTTCTTT
J: TRBJ2-3; D: TRBD2; size: NA; V: TRBV5-4; CDR3: CASSSAGGGGSTDTQYF; DNA: TGTGCCAGCAGCTCCGCAGGTGGCGGGGGAAGCACAGATACGCAGTATTTT
J: TRBJ1-5; D: NA; size: few; V: TRBV5-1; CDR3: CASSPDKNNQPQHF; DNA: TGCGCCAGCAGCCCTGACAAGAACAATCAGCCCCAGCATTTT
J: TRBJ1-6; D: NA; size: NA; V: TRBV7-6; CDR3: CASSSDRHNSPLHF; DNA: TGTGCCAGCAGCTCAGACAGACATAATTCACCCCTCCACTTT
J: TRBJ2-3; D: TRBD2; size: NA; V: TRBV5-6; CDR3: CASSLYRGGAADTQYF; DNA: TGTGCCAGCAGCTTGTACCGCGGGGGGGCTGCAGATACGCAGTATTTT
J: TRBJ1-2; D: NA; size: NA; V: TRBV28; CDR3: CASSYSGSGRGYTF; DNA: TGTGCCAGCAGTTATAGCGGATCGGGGCGAGGCTACACCTTC